The 5 T cell receptor beta chains given below trace back to one sample, sequenced in a study of T cells after yellow fever vaccination. One entry per CDR3 protein, called by TCRdb with MiXCR from the 5' RACE reads. The table includes 500,000 to 650,000 distinct CDR3 sequences, 9% to 15% detected once. This sample comprised PBMCs, obtained on the day of the yellow fever booster vaccination. These receptors were taken from a man younger than 40 who received the YFV17D yellow fever vaccine.

The J gene is TRBJ2-3, the V gene TRBV2; 8 nucleotides align to TRBD2. Per the germline V gene, CDR1 is SNHLY and CDR2 is FYNNEI. The junction had 9 bases not matched to a gene; V was cut back by 8 bases and J by 2 bases. The CDR3 is 15 amino acids. The CDR3 sequence is CASCSGGANTDTQYF. The CDR3 region has the DNA TGTGCCAGCTGTTCCGGGGGGGCCAACACAGATACGCAGTATTTT.

This clonotype appeared a few times. The chain couples TRBV5-1 to TRBJ2-7; D perhaps matches TRBD1 (6 bases). The CDR3 runs 14 residues. Trimming left V 4 bases short and J 2 bases short, with 13 bases between. Germline CDR1 and CDR2: SGHRS and YFSETQ. In DNA, the CDR3 is TGCGCCAGCAGCCCGGGACACCTTACCTACGAGCAGTACTTC. It codes for CASSPGHLTYEQYF.

This clonotype occurred many times. J is TRBJ2-3 and V is TRBV28, with D possibly TRBD2 on 5 matching bases. The CDR3 contains 14 residues. Germline V lookup: CDR1 MDHEN, CDR2 SYDVKM. Trimming cost V 6 bases and J 7 bases, with 17 bases left between them. The CDR3 bases are TGTGCCAGCAGCCTCCAGACATTCGGGAATACGCAGTATTTT. Protein product: CASSLQTFGNTQYF.

This clonotype was recorded many times. The V and J genes are TRBV12-3 or TRBV12-4 and TRBJ2-1, with D possibly being TRBD2 (6 bases). This CDR3 region has 15 residues. The V and J ends lost 6 bases and 5 bases respectively, with 17 bases between them. CDR3 residues: CASSPFLGGDNEQFF. CDR3 nucleotide sequence: TGTGCCAGCAGCCCCTTTCTGGGGGGTGACAATGAGCAGTTCTTC.

This clonotype appeared a single time. V is TRBV20-1 and J is TRBJ2-7; 10 bases are a match to TRBD2. In germline, CDR1 is DFQATT, CDR2 SNEGSKA (reference sequence). V was clipped by 4 bases and J by 4 bases; unmatched bases: 4. This CDR3 comprises 13 residues. The CDR3 sequence: CSATTSGVYEQYF. Written as DNA, the CDR3 is TGCAGTGCTACAACTAGCGGGGTTTACGAGCAGTACTTC.